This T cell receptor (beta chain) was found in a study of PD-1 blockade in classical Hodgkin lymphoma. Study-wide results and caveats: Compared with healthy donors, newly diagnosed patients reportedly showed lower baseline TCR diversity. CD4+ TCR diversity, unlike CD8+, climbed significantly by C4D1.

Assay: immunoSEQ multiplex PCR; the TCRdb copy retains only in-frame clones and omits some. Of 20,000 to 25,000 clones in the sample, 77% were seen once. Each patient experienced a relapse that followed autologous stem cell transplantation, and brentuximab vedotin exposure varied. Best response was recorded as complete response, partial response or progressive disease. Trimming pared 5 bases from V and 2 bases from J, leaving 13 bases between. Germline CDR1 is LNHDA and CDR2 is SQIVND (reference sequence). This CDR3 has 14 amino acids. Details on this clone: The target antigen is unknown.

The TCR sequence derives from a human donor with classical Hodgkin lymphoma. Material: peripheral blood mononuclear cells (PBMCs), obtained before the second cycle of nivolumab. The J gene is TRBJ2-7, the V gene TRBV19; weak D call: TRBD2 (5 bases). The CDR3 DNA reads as TGTGCCAGTAGTGGGGAGCCGGGTCCCTACGAGCAGTACTTC. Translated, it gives CASSGEPGPYEQYF.